Here is one T cell receptor beta chain with its context. What it binds is unknown. Assay: immunoSEQ multiplex PCR; the TCRdb copy retains only in-frame clones and omits some. Of about 150,000 clones in the sample, about 92% were seen once. These data belong to a study of T cell responses to AZD1222 COVID-19 vaccine. Study conclusions and caveats: A rise in Spike-specific TCR breadth and depth followed two AZD1222 doses. Females outnumbered males among donors, who were mostly white British; clonal diversity was possibly underestimated.

The V gene lost 1 base and the J gene lost 1 base, with 5 bases spanning the gap. This CDR3 spans 13 amino acids. The germline V gene has CDR1 SGHRS and CDR2 YFSETQ. The sample consisted of peripheral blood, taken 28 days after the second AZD1222 dose. The chain carries TRBV5-1 and TRBJ1-1; D gene unclear. This TCR derives from an adult who received the AZD1222 COVID-19 vaccine. CDR3: CASSLRQNTEAFF. The CDR3 nucleotides are TGCGCCAGCAGCTTGAGACAGAACACTGAAGCTTTCTTT.